Presented here are 3 T cell receptor beta chains from one specimen sequenced in a study of blood T cell repertoires in COVID-19. Sequencing used immunoSEQ multiplex PCR; TCRdb keeps in-frame clones, though not all of them. The sample includes about 100,000 clones, around 88% of them seen just once. The sequenced sample was peripheral blood. The source of these receptors is a human donor in a cohort sampled during active COVID-19.

The V call is TRBV4-1, the J call TRBJ2-1, with D tentatively TRBD1 (6 bases). Germline V gives CDR1 MGHRA, CDR2 YSYEKL. Deletions cut 3 bases from V and 4 bases from J, with 7 bases between. This CDR3 contains 13 residues. The CDR3 DNA sequence: TGCGCCAGCAGCCAGGGGGCTTACAATGAGCAGTTCTTC. Protein product: CASSQGAYNEQFF.

This clone is classed as medium-sized. The chain employs TRBV4-3 and TRBJ1-1; D possibly corresponds to TRBD1 (6 bases). Germline loops: CDR1 LGHNA, CDR2 YSLEER. This CDR3 has 13 amino acids. V was shortened by 5 bases and J by 6 bases, with 13 bases between the two germline ends. CDR3 sequence (DNA): TGCGCCAGCAGCGTTAGCAGGGGAGCTGAAGCTTTCTTT. Residues: CASSVSRGAEAFF.

V and J are TRBV29-1 and TRBJ2-1; D is undetermined. V shed 3 bases and J shed 0 bases, with 9 bases lying between them. The CDR3 spans 14 residues. Germline V CDR1 and CDR2: SQVTM, ANQGSEA. The CDR3 nucleotides are TGCAGCGTTGAGGCAGGCAACTCCTACAATGAGCAGTTCTTC. This gives the protein CSVEAGNSYNEQFF.